The source of this T cell receptor (beta chain) is a study of T cell changes during pregnancy in multiple sclerosis. The CDR3 contains 15 residues. With 5 bases removed from V and 0 bases from J, the gap between germline ends came to 15 bases. Germline V gene lookup returns CDR1 SGHRS and CDR2 YFSETQ. Measured with immunoSEQ multiplex PCR; TCRdb has only the in-frame clones, and not every one. The table has fewer than 85,000 clones, over 90% seen once. This sequence originates from a female donor with multiple sclerosis, enrolled in a pregnancy study. This chain joins TRBV5-1 and TRBJ2-7, with D possibly matching TRBD2 (5 bases). This sample comprised peripheral blood, obtained in the second trimester of pregnancy. CDR3 DNA sequence: TGCGCCAGCAGTTCCCGGGGTCGGTCCTCCTACGAGCAGTACTTC. It yields the protein CASSSRGRSSYEQYF.